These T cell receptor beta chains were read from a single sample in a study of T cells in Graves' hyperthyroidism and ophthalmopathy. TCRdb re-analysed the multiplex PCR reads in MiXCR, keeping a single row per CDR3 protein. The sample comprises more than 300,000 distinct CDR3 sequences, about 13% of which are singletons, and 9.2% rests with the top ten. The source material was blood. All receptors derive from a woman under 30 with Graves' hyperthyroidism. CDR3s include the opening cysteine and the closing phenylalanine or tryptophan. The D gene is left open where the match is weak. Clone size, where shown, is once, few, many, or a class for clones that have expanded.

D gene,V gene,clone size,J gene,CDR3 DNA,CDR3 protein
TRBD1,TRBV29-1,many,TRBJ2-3,TGCAGCGTTCCTCCGGGACAGCGCACAGATACGCAGTATTTT,CSVPPGQRTDTQYF
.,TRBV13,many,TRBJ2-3,TGTGCCAGCAGCTTAGAGGGGGGTCCGTCAGATACGCAGTATTTT,CASSLEGGPSDTQYF
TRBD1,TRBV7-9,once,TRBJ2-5,TGTGCCAGCAGCTACGACAGGGCGCAAGAGACCCAGTACTTC,CASSYDRAQETQYF
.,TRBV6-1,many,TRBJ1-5,TGTGCCAGCAGTGAATTTGTTGGGCTGCCCAATCAGCCCCAGCATTTT,CASSEFVGLPNQPQHF
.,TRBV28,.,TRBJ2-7,TGTGCCAGCAGTTTAGTGGGGAAACACTACGAGCAGTACTTC,CASSLVGKHYEQYF
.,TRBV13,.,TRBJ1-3,TGTGGCAGCAGCTTAGACGGATCTGGAAACACCATATATTTT,CGSSLDGSGNTIYF
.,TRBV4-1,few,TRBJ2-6,TGCGCCAGCAGCCCCCGATTTGGCGGCTCTGGGGCCAACGTCCTGACTTTC,CASSPRFGGSGANVLTF
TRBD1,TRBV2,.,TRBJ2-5,TGTGCCAGCAGGACCGGGACAGGGAAAGAGACCCAGTACTTC,CASRTGTGKETQYF
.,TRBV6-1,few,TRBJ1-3,TGTGCCAGCAGCATATACGGTCTCTCTGGAAACACCATATATTTT,CASSIYGLSGNTIYF
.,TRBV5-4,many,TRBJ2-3,TGTGCCAGCAGCTTGGAGGGCGGAAACACAGATACGCAGTATTTT,CASSLEGGNTDTQYF
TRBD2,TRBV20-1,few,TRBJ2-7,TGCAGTGCTAAGAAACTAGCGGGAGGTCAGCACGAGCAGTACTTC,CSAKKLAGGQHEQYF
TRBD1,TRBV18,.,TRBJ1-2,TGTGCCAGCTCACCACCGCGACAGGGGGTTCGGGGTAACTATGGCTACACCTTC,CASSPPRQGVRGNYGYTF
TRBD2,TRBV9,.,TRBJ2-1,TGTGCCAGCAGCGTGGGGGCGGGGGGGTATAATGAGCAGTTCTTC,CASSVGAGGYNEQFF
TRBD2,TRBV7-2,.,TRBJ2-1,TGTGCCAGCAGCTTTACTAGCGGACCACGCAATGAGCAGTTCTTC,CASSFTSGPRNEQFF
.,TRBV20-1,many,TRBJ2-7,TGCAGTGCTGAAGCTGGTGGGACCCCTGCCTACGAGCAGTACTTC,CSAEAGGTPAYEQYF
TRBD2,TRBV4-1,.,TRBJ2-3,TGCGCCAGCAAGGTCCGGGAGGCCCAGGGCACAGATACGCAGTATTTT,CASKVREAQGTDTQYF
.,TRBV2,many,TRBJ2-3,TGTGCCATATCTTACAGTCCTAGCACAGATACGCAGTATTTT,CAISYSPSTDTQYF
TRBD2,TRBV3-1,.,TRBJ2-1,TGTGCCAGCGTAGCGGGGGGCAATGAGCAGTTCTTC,CASVAGGNEQFF
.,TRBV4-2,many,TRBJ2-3,TGTGCCAGCAGCCAAGAGTTACGGGCCACATCACGCGGAGATACGCAGTATTTT,CASSQELRATSRGDTQYF
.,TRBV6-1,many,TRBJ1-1,TGTGCCACCCGGGCGTTAAAGCGGAACACTGAAGCTTTCTTT,CATRALKRNTEAFF
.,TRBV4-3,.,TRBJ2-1,TGCGCCAGCAGCCAAGGAGAGGGCCGAGGGGAGCAGTTCTTC,CASSQGEGRGEQFF
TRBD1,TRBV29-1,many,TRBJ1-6,TGCAGCGTGTGGCTGACAGGGGCTCAGGGTTCACCCCTCCACTTT,CSVWLTGAQGSPLHF
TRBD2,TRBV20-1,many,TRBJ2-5,TGCAGTGCTCGGACTAGCGGGCTGCGGGAAACCCAGTACTTC,CSARTSGLRETQYF
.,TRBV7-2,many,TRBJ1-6,TGTGCCAGCAGCTTAGTGGCCGCCCAGGGCTCACCCCTCCACTTT,CASSLVAAQGSPLHF
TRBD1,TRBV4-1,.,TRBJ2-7,TGCGCCAGCAGCCAAGATTTTAAGGGCCGAAGGGGGCTGACCTACGAGCAGTACTTC,CASSQDFKGRRGLTYEQYF
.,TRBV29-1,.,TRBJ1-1,TGCAGCGCCGGTCGTGAGAACACTGAAGCTTTCTTT,CSAGRENTEAFF